Listed here are 12 T cell receptor beta chains from one sample, sequenced in a study of T cells after yellow fever vaccination. TCRdb processed the 5' RACE reads anew with MiXCR; each CDR3 protein has one entry. Altogether more than 55,000 distinct CDR3 sequences are present, 7.4% being singletons, with the ten largest covering 36%. The specimen was CD8+ T cells sorted from PBMCs, collected 15 days after the yellow fever booster vaccination. Receptor source: a man aged 25 to 40 who received the YFV17D yellow fever vaccine.

Note on this clonotype: A read error may be the cause here, since a much bigger clone is one base away. V gene TRBV19 combines with J gene TRBJ2-2; 9 nucleotides align to TRBD2. CDR1 is LNHDA and CDR2 is SQIVND in the germline V gene (reference sequence). The CDR3 is made up of 14 amino acids. The CDR3 nucleotides read TGTGCCACCACCGGACTAGCGTCGACCGGGGAGCGGTTTTTT. Translation: CATTGLASTGERFF.

This clonotype was counted many times. CDR3 protein: CASSLWSRTTLSEQYF. The DNA for the CDR3 is TGTGCCAGCAGTTTATGGTCGCGGACTACCCTTAGCGAGCAGTACTTC. The chain employs TRBV27 and TRBJ2-7, with a possible D match to TRBD2 (6 bases). Looked up from germline, CDR1 is MNHEY and CDR2 is SMNVEV (reference sequence). V shed 1 base and J shed 6 bases, with 19 bases lying between them. This CDR3 region has 16 residues.

This clonotype came up many times. The J gene is TRBJ1-1, the V gene TRBV7-2; TRBD1 aligns across 7 bases. J was trimmed by 1 base and V by 2 bases; bases with no gene match: 7. The CDR3 length is 16 residues. CDR1 is SGHTA and CDR2 is FQGNSA in the germline V gene. The CDR3 nucleotides read TGTGCCAGCAGCTTAAATAGGGGGACAGAGAACACTGAAGCTTTCTTT. This translates into CASSLNRGTENTEAFF.

This clonotype was counted ten times or more. This chain links TRBV29-1 with TRBJ2-3; D call uncertain. CDR1 is SQVTM, CDR2 ANQGSEA, per germline. Trimming took 3 bases from V and 6 from J, leaving 1 base between them. The length of the CDR3 is 9 residues. The DNA for the CDR3 is TGCAGCGTTGATGATACGCAGTATTTT. This codes for CSVDDTQYF.

About this clonotype itself: This may come from a read error, since a much larger clone is one base off. The chain uses TRBV7-9 and TRBJ2-7, with D possibly TRBD2 on 5 matching bases. CDR3 size: 15 residues. CDR1 is SEHNR, CDR2 FQNEAQ, per germline (reference sequence). Trimming shortened V by 4 bases and J by 4 bases, and 17 bases separated the two germline ends. The CDR3 protein is CASSYPQEGEYEQYF. The CDR3 DNA follows: TGTGCCAGCAGCTACCCGCAAGAGGGTGAGTACGAGCAGTACTTC.

Ten or more counts support this clonotype. The CDR3 DNA follows: TGCAGCGTTTGGGACAGGGGAGGGGACATCTATGGCTACACCTTC. Translation gives CSVWDRGGDIYGYTF. The gene calls are TRBV29-1 and TRBJ1-2, with TRBD1 identical over 10 bases. J gave up 4 bases and V 5 bases, and 10 bases lay outside the gene matches. There are 15 residues in the CDR3. Looked up from germline, CDR1 is SQVTM and CDR2 is ANQGSEA. Full variable domain (outside the CDR3, taken from reference TRBV29-1 and TRBJ1-2): SAVISQKPSRDICQRGTSLTIQCQVDSQVTMMFWYRQQPGQSLTLIATANQGSEATYESGFVIDKFPISRPNLTFSTLTVSNMSPEDSSIYLCSVWDRGGDIYGYTFGSGTRLTVV.

This clonotype was picked up a small number of times. The CDR3 DNA follows: TGTGCCGGATCCCGGGACCTCACCTACGAGCAGTACTTC. The encoded protein is CAGSRDLTYEQYF. The chain is built from TRBV5-4 and TRBJ2-7; perhaps D is TRBD1 or TRBD2 (5 bases each). CDR1 and CDR2 (germline): SGHNT, YYREEE (reference sequence). The V gene lost 10 bases and the J gene lost 2 bases, with 16 bases spanning the gap. The CDR3 is made up of 13 amino acids.

This clonotype was observed at least ten times. This chain connects TRBV19 to TRBJ2-1; 7 bases match TRBD2. Germline V lookup: CDR1 LNHDA, CDR2 SQIVND (reference sequence). With V trimmed by 3 bases and J by 2 bases, 4 bases remained unmatched. This CDR3 region has 15 residues. The CDR3 DNA follows: TGTGCCAGTAGTATCTCTAGCGGCACCTACAATGAGCAGTTCTTC. Translation gives CASSISSGTYNEQFF.

This clonotype was counted only a few times. V is TRBV1 and J is TRBJ2-3; TRBD2 is taken as the D call from the table, unchecked against the DNA. TRBV1 is recorded as a pseudogene. The CDR3 consists of 13 residues. The CDR3 nucleotides are TGCACCAGCAGGAGCCTCCCCACAGATACGCAGTATTTT. Translation: CTSRSLPTDTQYF.

The table lists this clonotype with many counts. This rearrangement joins TRBV28 to TRBJ2-3; D uncertain. In germline, CDR1 is MDHEN, CDR2 SYDVKM. Trimming removed 7 bases from V and 3 bases from J, with 14 bases in between. There are 14 residues in the CDR3. The DNA of the CDR3 is TGTGCCAGCACTCGGGCTAGTTATACAGATACGCAGTATTTT. Its translation: CASTRASYTDTQYF. The full variable domain, rest sourced from reference TRBV28 and TRBJ2-3, is DVKVTQSSRYLVKRTGEKVFLECVQDMDHENMFWYRQDPGLGLRLIYFSYDVKMKEKGDIPEGYSVSREKKERFSLILESASTNQTSMYLCASTRASYTDTQYFGPGTRLTVL.

This sequence joins TRBV12-5 and TRBJ2-7; possibly TRBD1 for D (5 bases). Looked up from germline, CDR1 is LGHNT and CDR2 is FRNRAP. With 6 bases removed from V and 4 bases from J, the gap between germline ends came to 10 bases. The CDR3 is 12 residues long. CDR3 loop: CASGEQDYEQYF. The CDR3 DNA reads as TGTGCTAGTGGAGAACAGGATTACGAGCAGTACTTC.

This clonotype has ten or more counts. This chain connects TRBV7-2 to TRBJ2-7; 8 positions agree with TRBD2. Germline V gene sequence: CDR1 SGHTA, CDR2 FQGNSA. The CDR3 length is 14 residues. V trimming: 6 bases; J trimming: 3 bases; junction bases outside the gene matches: 7. CDR3 loop: CASSSTSGDYEQYF. The CDR3 nucleotides are TGTGCCAGCAGTTCAACTAGCGGCGACTACGAGCAGTACTTC.